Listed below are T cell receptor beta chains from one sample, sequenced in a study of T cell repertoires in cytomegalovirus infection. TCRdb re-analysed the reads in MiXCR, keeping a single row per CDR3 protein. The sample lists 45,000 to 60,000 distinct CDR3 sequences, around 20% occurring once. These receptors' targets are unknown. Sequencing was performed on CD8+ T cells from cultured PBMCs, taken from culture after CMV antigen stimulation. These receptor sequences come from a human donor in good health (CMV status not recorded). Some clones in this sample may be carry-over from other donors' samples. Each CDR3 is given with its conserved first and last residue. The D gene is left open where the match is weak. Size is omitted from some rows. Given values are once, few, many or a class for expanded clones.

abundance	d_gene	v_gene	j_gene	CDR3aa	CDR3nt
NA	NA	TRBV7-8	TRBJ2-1	CASTYPGQGPVSNEQFF	TGTGCCAGCACTTACCCGGGTCAGGGGCCTGTCTCCAATGAGCAGTTCTTC
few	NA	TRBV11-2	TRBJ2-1	CASSEEGPRKQFF	TGTGCCAGCAGCGAGGAAGGGCCGAGGAAGCAGTTCTTC
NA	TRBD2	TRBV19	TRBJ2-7	CASSISGGGTYEQYF	TGTGCCAGTAGTATTAGCGGGGGCGGAACCTACGAGCAGTACTTC
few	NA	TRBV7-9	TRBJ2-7	CASSRGNSYEQYF	TGTGCCAGCAGCAGGGGGAACTCCTACGAGCAGTACTTC
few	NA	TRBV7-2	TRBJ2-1	CASSLARRGLVYNEQFF	TGTGCCAGCAGCTTAGCTAGGCGGGGGCTCGTCTACAATGAGCAGTTCTTC
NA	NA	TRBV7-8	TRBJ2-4	CASSQKRADAKNIQYF	TGTGCCAGCAGCCAGAAGAGGGCAGACGCCAAAAACATTCAGTACTTC
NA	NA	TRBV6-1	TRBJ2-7	CASSALGGREQYF	TGTGCCAGCAGTGCACTTGGGGGGCGAGAGCAGTACTTC
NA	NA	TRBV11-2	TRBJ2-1	CASSLNSRAIDGGFF	TGTGCCAGCAGCTTAAACAGCAGGGCCATCGACGGGGGGTTCTTC
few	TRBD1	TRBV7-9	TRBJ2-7	CASSLPRTGAPHEQYF	TGTGCCAGCAGCTTACCCCGGACAGGGGCCCCCCACGAGCAGTACTTC
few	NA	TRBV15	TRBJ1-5	CATSRARISQPQHF	TGTGCCACCAGCAGAGCCCGAATCTCTCAGCCCCAGCATTTT
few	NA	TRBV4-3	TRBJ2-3	CASSHPPGTTQYF	TGCGCCAGCAGCCATCCCCCAGGAACTACGCAGTATTTT
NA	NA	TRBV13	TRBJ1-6	CASSLGGTYTDSPLHF	TGTGCCAGCAGCTTAGGGGGGACATACACGGATTCACCCCTCCACTTT
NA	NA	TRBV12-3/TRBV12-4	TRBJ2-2	CASSSPEGVVGELFF	TGTGCCAGCAGTTCCCCCGAGGGGGTAGTCGGGGAGCTGTTTTTT
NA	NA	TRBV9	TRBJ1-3	CASSVTGLNGNTIYF	TGTGCCAGCAGCGTCACGGGACTTAATGGAAACACCATATATTTT
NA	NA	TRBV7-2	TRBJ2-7	CASSLFRRQSSYEQYF	TGTGCCAGCAGCTTATTCCGTCGCCAATCAAGTTACGAGCAGTACTTC
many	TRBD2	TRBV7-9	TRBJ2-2	CASRPGLAPGELFF	TGTGCCAGCAGGCCGGGACTAGCGCCCGGGGAGCTGTTTTTT
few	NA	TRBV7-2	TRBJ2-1	CASTPLGLGGEQFF	TGTGCCAGCACCCCTTTGGGCCTGGGGGGTGAGCAGTTCTTC
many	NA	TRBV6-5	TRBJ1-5	CASSYGRNQPQHF	TGTGCCAGCAGTTACGGCCGGAATCAGCCCCAGCATTTT
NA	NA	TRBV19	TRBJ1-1	CASRTTRDGKTEAFF	TGTGCCAGTAGGACCACTCGGGACGGCAAAACTGAAGCTTTCTTT
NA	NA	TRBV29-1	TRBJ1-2	CSVGGRDNNYGYTF	TGCAGCGTTGGGGGCAGAGATAATAACTATGGCTACACCTTC
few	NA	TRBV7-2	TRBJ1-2	CASSLAAGGYTF	TGTGCCAGCAGCTTAGCGGCAGGAGGCTACACCTTC
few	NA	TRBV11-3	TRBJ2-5	CASSLAIGETQYF	TGTGCCAGCAGCTTAGCAATAGGAGAGACCCAGTACTTC
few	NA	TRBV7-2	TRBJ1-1	CASSPEGVAFF	TGTGCCAGCAGCCCTGAGGGAGTGGCTTTCTTT
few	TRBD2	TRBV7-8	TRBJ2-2	CASSPRLAGGVTGELFF	TGTGCCAGCAGCCCGCGACTAGCGGGAGGGGTCACCGGGGAGCTGTTTTTT
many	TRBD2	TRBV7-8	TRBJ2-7	CASSSGLGDEQYF	TGTGCCAGCAGCTCAGGACTAGGTGACGAGCAGTACTTC
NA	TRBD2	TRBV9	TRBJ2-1	CASGPSGHNEQFF	TGTGCCAGCGGTCCTAGCGGCCACAATGAGCAGTTCTTC
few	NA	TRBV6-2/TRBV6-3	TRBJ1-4	CASSYSVREKLFF	TGTGCCAGCAGTTACTCCGTCAGAGAAAAACTGTTTTTT
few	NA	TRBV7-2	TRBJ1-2	CASSLSTNYGYTF	TGTGCCAGCAGCTTGAGTACCAACTATGGCTACACCTTC
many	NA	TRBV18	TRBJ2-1	CASSPGTSFSSYNEQFF	TGTGCCAGCTCACCCGGGACTTCCTTTAGCTCCTACAATGAGCAGTTCTTC
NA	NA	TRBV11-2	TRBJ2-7	CASTRGYEQYF	TGTGCCAGCACCCGTGGGTACGAGCAGTACTTC
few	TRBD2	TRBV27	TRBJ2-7	CASSLTSGTSYEQYF	TGTGCCAGCAGTTTAACGTCCGGGACTAGTTACGAGCAGTACTTC
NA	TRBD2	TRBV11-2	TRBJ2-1	CASSPTGLAGEWEQFF	TGTGCCAGCAGCCCTACGGGACTAGCGGGAGAGTGGGAGCAGTTCTTC
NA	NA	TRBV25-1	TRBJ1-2	CASSEWTADYGYTF	TGTGCCAGCAGTGAATGGACTGCTGACTATGGCTACACCTTC
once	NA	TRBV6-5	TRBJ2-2	CASSYGTLNTGELFF	TGTGCCAGCAGTTATGGGACACTTAACACCGGGGAGCTGTTTTTT
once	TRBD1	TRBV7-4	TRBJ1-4	CASSLATRDSQRTNEKLFF	TGTGCCAGCAGCTTAGCTACCCGGGACAGCCAGCGTACTAATGAAAAACTGTTTTTT
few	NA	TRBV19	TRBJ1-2	CASWPHYWDTF	TGTGCCAGTTGGCCCCATTATTGGGACACCTTC
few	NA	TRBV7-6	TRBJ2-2	CASSLVVVTNTGELFF	TGTGCCAGCAGCTTAGTAGTGGTAACGAACACCGGGGAGCTGTTTTTT
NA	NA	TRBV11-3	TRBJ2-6	CASSLDAPDSSGANVLTF	TGTGCCAGCAGCTTAGATGCACCTGACTCCTCTGGGGCCAACGTCCTGACTTTC
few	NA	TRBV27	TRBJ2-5	CASSLGAGQETQYF	TGTGCCAGCAGTTTAGGGGCAGGACAAGAGACCCAGTACTTC
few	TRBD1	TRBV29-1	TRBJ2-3	CSGGQGRGTDTQYF	TGCAGCGGTGGACAGGGCCGGGGCACAGATACGCAGTATTTT
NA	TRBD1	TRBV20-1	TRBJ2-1	CSARQGYNEQFF	TGCAGTGCCAGACAGGGGTACAATGAGCAGTTCTTC
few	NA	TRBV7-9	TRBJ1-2	CASRAPGSGNGYTF	TGTGCCAGCAGGGCACCGGGGAGCGGCAATGGCTACACCTTC
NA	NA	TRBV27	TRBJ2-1	CASSSLGGGYNEQFF	TGTGCCAGCAGTTCCCTAGGGGGAGGGTACAATGAGCAGTTCTTC